The clone carrying this T cell receptor beta chain was picked up one time. What it recognizes is unknown. CD8 cells classed as naive were CD45RO-negative and positively selected for CCR7, excluding terminally differentiated effector memory CD45RA+ cells. This sample is part of a study of shared clonotypes between healthy human individuals. Findings and limits, study-wide: What limited the represented genetic and exposure-history diversity was the small number of donors. Against clonotypes common to all four donors, non-shared ones had lower generation probabilities. Memory subsets had estimated richness that was generally smaller than that of naive subsets.

In the source study's methods: ImmunoSEQ yielded junction-only sequences lacking quality scores, so filtering differed. Measured with immunoSEQ multiplex PCR; TCRdb has only the in-frame clones, and not every one. That table is the source of V, J and clone size, and D and trimming were worked out from the DNA. The sample records approximately 2,000,000 clones, roughly 93% being singletons. V was clipped by 5 bases and J by 8 bases, with 12 bases between them. CDR1 SGHAT and CDR2 FQNNGV come from the germline V gene. The CDR3 totals 12 residues. The TCR was taken from a man between 18 and 29 years old in good health. Some clones in this sample may be carry-over from other donors' samples. The sample was naive CD8+ T cells from PBMCs. The chain has TRBV11-2 and TRBJ1-2; D gene ambiguous. CDR3 nucleotide sequence: TGTGCCAGCAGCGCCGGATGGAGGGGCTACACCTTC. This gives the protein CASSAGWRGYTF.